This T cell receptor (beta chain) derives from a study of blood T cell repertoires in COVID-19. About the research overall: Acute and convalescent COVID-19 samples came from the United States, Italy and Spain. In each case, the material was cDNA or gDNA derived from T cells, B-cell-depleted T cells, or PBMCs.

Trimming pared 1 base from V and 2 bases from J, leaving 6 bases between. Looked up from germline, CDR1 is SGHAT and CDR2 is FQNNGV. The length of the CDR3 is 14 residues. Authors' data handling: Nucleated cell number was recorded as an estimate derived from reference gene primer amplification. Only in-frame clones appear in the TCRdb table, and some are missing; sequencing was by immunoSEQ multiplex PCR. D and trimming come from the DNA, and the V and J calls and clone size come from that table. This repertoire shows approximately 30,000 clones, 93% found once; its top ten account for 5.2%. This clonotype was obtained from a human donor in a cohort sampled during active COVID-19. The rearrangement joins TRBV11-2 to TRBJ1-5; no clear D gene. Source material: peripheral blood. The CDR3 DNA follows: TGTGCCAGCAGCTTAGTGAGGCGCAATCAGCCCCAGCATTTT. Encoded protein: CASSLVRRNQPQHF.